Shown below are 22 T cell receptor beta chains from a single sample sequenced in a study of spatial heterogeneity in lung cancer. TCRdb processed the 5' RACE reads anew with MiXCR; each CDR3 protein has one entry. The sample has about 100,000 distinct CDR3 sequences; under 4.5% are singletons. Noted time point: sample taken at primary tumor resection. Which antigens these TCRs recognize remains unknown. The study, taken as a whole, reports: Counts of expanded alpha and beta TCRs within tumors tracked the tumor nonsynonymous mutation count.

This material consisted of lung tumor tissue, taken at surgery. Receptors originate from a male donor with early-stage non-small cell lung cancer.

The gene calls are TRBV3-1 and TRBJ2-6; 7 bases align to TRBD1. Germline loops: CDR1 LGHDT, CDR2 YNNKEL (reference sequence). CDR3 length equals 17 residues. V lost 1 base to trimming and J lost 2 bases; unmatched junction nucleotides: 5. The CDR3 region is CASSQGTGGAGANVLTF. The CDR3 coding sequence is TGTGCCAGCAGCCAAGGGACAGGTGGGGCTGGGGCCAACGTCCTGACTTTC.

This clonotype was counted many times. This rearrangement joins TRBV20-1 to TRBJ2-1; either TRBD1 or TRBD2 may fit D (5 bases each). This CDR3 has 13 residues. Germline V gives CDR1 DFQATT, CDR2 SNEGSKA (reference sequence). Between the trimmed V and J ends, which lost 4 bases and 14 bases, there was a span of 21 bases. The CDR3 DNA follows: TGCAGTGCTAACAAACCGGGACCCCAAAGGGAGTTCTTC. It translates to CSANKPGPQREFF.

The chain combines TRBV5-5 with TRBJ2-2, with TRBD2 identical over 11 bases. Germline CDR1 SGHKS, CDR2 YYEKEE (reference sequence). The ends lost 1 base at V and 5 bases at J; junction bases unmatched: 4. CDR3 size: 16 residues. In DNA, the CDR3 is TGTGCCAGCAGCTTGAAACTAGCGGGAGTTACCGGGGAGCTGTTTTTT. It codes for CASSLKLAGVTGELFF.

This clonotype was seen repeatedly, ten times or more. This chain connects TRBV27 to TRBJ1-5, with D hard to call. Germline lookup yields CDR1 MNHEY and CDR2 SMNVEV (reference sequence). CDR3 size: 14 residues. Trimming shortened V by 1 base and J by 6 bases, and 10 bases separated the two germline ends. CDR3 region: CASSLLGPPQPQHF. CDR3 bases: TGTGCCAGCAGTTTATTGGGCCCACCTCAGCCCCAGCATTTT.

This clonotype has ten or more counts. The chain has TRBV29-1 and TRBJ2-1, with 8 bases fitting TRBD2. The germline V gene encodes CDR1 SQVTM and CDR2 ANQGSEA. V was pared by 6 bases and J by 9 bases, with 7 bases of the junction left unmatched. This CDR3 has 12 amino acids. CDR3 residues: CSVRTSLSEQFF. CDR3 bases: TGCAGCGTCAGGACTAGCCTATCTGAGCAGTTCTTC.

This clonotype was seen ten or more times. The rearrangement links TRBV25-1 to TRBJ2-1, with D possibly matching TRBD2 (6 bases). Trimming stripped 3 bases from V and 2 bases from J, with 11 bases between. Germline CDR1 is MGHDK and CDR2 is SYGVNS. The CDR3 runs to 15 residues. The CDR3 loop reads CASSDAGSPYNEQFF. The CDR3 DNA reads as TGTGCCAGCAGTGATGCCGGGAGCCCCTACAATGAGCAGTTCTTC. Full variable domain (outside the CDR3, taken from reference TRBV25-1 and TRBJ2-1): EADIYQTPRYLVIGTGKKITLECSQTMGHDKMYWYQQDPGMELHLIHYSYGVNSTEKGDLSSESTVSRIRTEHFPLTLESARPSHTSQYLCASSDAGSPYNEQFFGPGTRLTVL.

This clonotype has a count of ten or more. The V gene is TRBV28, the J gene TRBJ2-1; 7 nucleotides agree with TRBD2. Germline CDR1 reads MDHEN; CDR2 reads SYDVKM. The CDR3 sequence is 15 residues long. V was clipped by 5 bases and J by 2 bases; unmatched bases: 6. The CDR3 here is CASSPPGGPYNEQFF. CDR3 nucleotides: TGTGCCAGCAGTCCCCCGGGAGGCCCCTACAATGAGCAGTTCTTC.

This clonotype was counted many times. The CDR3 spells CASSFTLYREETQYF. The DNA for the CDR3 is TGTGCCAGCAGCTTCACACTTTACAGGGAGGAGACCCAGTACTTC. The chain links TRBV7-9 to TRBJ2-5; a possible D gene is TRBD1 (6 bases). Trimming pared 3 bases from V and 5 bases from J, leaving 16 bases between. Per the germline V gene, CDR1 is SEHNR and CDR2 is FQNEAQ (reference sequence). CDR3 length: 15 amino acids.

This clonotype showed up many times. The chain couples TRBV5-1 to TRBJ2-5; D not certain. V lost 5 bases and J 5 bases, leaving 10 bases between the germline ends. The V gene's germline CDR1 is SGHRS and CDR2 YFSETQ. CDR3 size: 12 residues. This chain's CDR3 is CASRPAYETQYF. CDR3 coding DNA: TGCGCCAGCAGACCGGCCTATGAGACCCAGTACTTC.

This clonotype was detected only a few times. The chain joins TRBV28 to TRBJ2-5; D is perhaps TRBD1 or TRBD2 (5 bases each). The germline V gene has CDR1 MDHEN and CDR2 SYDVKM. Deletions cut 6 bases from V and 3 bases from J, with 23 bases between. The CDR3 is made up of 17 amino acids. The CDR3: CASRPRAIAGAKETQYF. The CDR3, as DNA: TGTGCCAGCAGACCCCGTGCGATAGCCGGGGCCAAAGAGACCCAGTACTTC. Looking up the rest from reference TRBV28 and TRBJ2-5 gives the full variable domain: DVKVTQSSRYLVKRTGEKVFLECVQDMDHENMFWYRQDPGLGLRLIYFSYDVKMKEKGDIPEGYSVSREKKERFSLILESASTNQTSMYLCASRPRAIAGAKETQYFGPGTRLLVL.

This clonotype showed up many times. The gene calls are TRBV5-1 and TRBJ2-7, with 8 positions matching TRBD2. The junction had 19 bases not matched to a gene; V was cut back by 0 bases and J by 5 bases. The germline V gene encodes CDR1 SGHRS and CDR2 YFSETQ. The length of the CDR3 is 19 residues. The CDR3 reads CASSLGVAGLHRETHEQYF. The DNA of the CDR3 is TGCGCCAGCAGCTTGGGGGTAGCGGGACTTCACCGGGAGACCCACGAGCAGTACTTC.

This chain joins TRBV12-3 or TRBV12-4 and TRBJ2-4; TRBD2 aligns across 8 bases. The CDR3 spans 13 residues. The J segment lost 9 bases and the V segment lost 6 bases, leaving 7 bases of the junction unmatched. The CDR3 loop reads CASSPTRGGIQYF. CDR3 bases: TGTGCCAGCAGCCCCACCCGGGGGGGCATTCAGTACTTC.

This clonotype occurred many times. The gene calls are TRBV27 and TRBJ1-5; TRBD1 is a possible D gene (5 bases). The V end was cut by 1 base, the J end by 6 bases, with 10 bases between. CDR1 is MNHEY, CDR2 SMNVEV, per germline (reference sequence). The CDR3 consists of 14 residues. CDR3 protein: CASSLWGTGQPQHF. As DNA, the CDR3 is TGTGCCAGCAGTTTATGGGGGACGGGTCAGCCCCAGCATTTT.

This clonotype was seen a few times. The chain links TRBV5-1 to TRBJ2-1, with 16 positions matching TRBD2. Germline assignment: CDR1 SGHRS and CDR2 YFSETQ. The CDR3 loop spans 15 amino acids. The V and J ends lost 4 bases and 9 bases, in that order; junction bases with no gene match: 4. The CDR3 DNA follows: TGCGCCAGCAGCCCGGGACTAGCGGGAGGGGGTGAGCAGTTCTTC. This codes for CASSPGLAGGGEQFF.

The sample holds many counts of this clonotype. The chain links TRBV4-2 to TRBJ2-5, with D possibly matching TRBD2 (7 bases). V was shortened by 0 bases and J by 1 base, with 12 bases between the two germline ends. The CDR3 covers 16 residues. Germline V CDR1 and CDR2: LGHNA, YNFKEQ. The CDR3 loop reads CASSQDRGEGQETQYF. CDR3 sequence (DNA): TGTGCCAGCAGCCAAGATAGGGGGGAGGGCCAAGAGACCCAGTACTTC.

This clonotype was detected ten times or more. The J gene is TRBJ2-1, the V gene TRBV15; TRBD2 might be the D (5 bases). Trimming removed 3 bases at V and 7 bases at J, with 13 bases between. The germline gives CDR1 LNHNV, CDR2 YYDKDF (reference sequence). The CDR3 spans 14 residues. The CDR3 DNA reads TGTGCCACCAGCAGGATACAGCCGGGGAATGAGCAGTTCTTC. It is translated as CATSRIQPGNEQFF.

The table lists this clonotype with many counts. The chain is built from TRBV4-1 and TRBJ2-1, with 11 bases aligning to TRBD2. The germline gives CDR1 MGHRA, CDR2 YSYEKL. Trimming cost V 2 bases and J 12 bases; bases outside gene matches: 6. This CDR3 contains 14 residues. CDR3 in DNA: TGCGCCAGCAGCCAACCTGGGACTAGCGGATTGCAGTTCTTC. Translating gives CASSQPGTSGLQFF.

This clonotype showed up many times. The chain joins TRBV24-1 to TRBJ2-3, with no clear D. Trimming pared 4 bases from V and 0 bases from J, leaving 10 bases between. The CDR3 runs 15 residues. CDR1 KGHDR and CDR2 SFDVKD come from the germline V gene. CDR3 loop: CATSDPVQSTDTQYF. The CDR3 DNA reads as TGTGCCACCAGTGACCCCGTCCAGAGCACAGATACGCAGTATTTT.

This clonotype was observed at least ten times. The chain recombines TRBV25-1 with TRBJ1-5; 7 bases are a match to TRBD1. This CDR3 region has 14 residues. Per the germline V gene, CDR1 is MGHDK and CDR2 is SYGVNS. With V trimmed by 7 bases and J by 5 bases, 8 bases remained unmatched. This chain's CDR3 is CASTKQGKDQPQHF. The CDR3 region has the DNA TGTGCCAGCACCAAACAGGGGAAGGATCAGCCCCAGCATTTT.

In this sample, this clonotype turned up many times. V and J are TRBV15 and TRBJ2-5; TRBD2 matches at 7 bases. The CDR3 sequence is 16 residues long. The ends lost 0 bases at V and 1 base at J; junction bases unmatched: 5. The germline V gene has CDR1 LNHNV and CDR2 YYDKDF (reference sequence). CDR3 sequence (DNA): TGTGCCACCAGCAGAGATTTGGGGAGGGCCCAAGAGACCCAGTACTTC. It specifies CATSRDLGRAQETQYF.

This clonotype was seen ten or more times. This sequence joins TRBV5-5 and TRBJ1-5, with TRBD1 matching over 7 bases. V gave up 3 bases and J gave up 6 bases; unmatched junction bases: 9. CDR1 is SGHKS and CDR2 is YYEKEE in the germline V gene (reference sequence). CDR3 length equals 15 residues. This CDR3 reads CASSSSDRAVQPQHF. As DNA, the CDR3 is TGTGCCAGCAGCTCCTCCGACAGGGCGGTTCAGCCCCAGCATTTT.

At least ten counts were recorded for this clonotype. The chain has TRBV7-8 and TRBJ2-1; D gene uncertain. The V end was cut by 5 bases, the J end by 5 bases, with 4 bases between. The CDR3 totals 11 residues. Germline loops: CDR1 SGHVS, CDR2 FQNEAQ. CDR3 sequence: CASSLHNEQFF. As DNA, the CDR3 is TGTGCCAGCAGCCTGCACAATGAGCAGTTCTTC.